The next 32 T cell receptor beta chains were all read from a single sample in a study of blood T cell repertoires in COVID-19. TCRdb keeps only in-frame clones here, not all; method: immunoSEQ multiplex PCR. Here the sample spans about 160,000 clones, about 80% being singletons. The sequenced sample consisted of peripheral blood. These receptors all stem from a woman of 80 years or more with acute or convalescent COVID-19.

The genes are TRBV2 and TRBJ1-2, with D possibly being TRBD1 (5 bases). Per germline, CDR1 SNHLY and CDR2 FYNNEI. The CDR3 has 19 residues. V lost 5 bases to trimming and J lost 5 bases, with 30 bases between them. CDR3 DNA: TGTGCCAGCAGTAAGCTTCTTGCCAGGGCTATTCTGAGTAGGTATGGCTACACCTTC. Translation gives CASSKLLARAILSRYGYTF.

The chain employs TRBV7-9 and TRBJ1-6, with D perhaps TRBD1 (5 bases). This CDR3 is 13 amino acids long. CDR1 and CDR2 (germline): SEHNR, FQNEAQ (reference sequence). V was pared by 5 bases and J by 10 bases, with 12 bases between. CDR3 coding DNA: TGTGCCAGCAGCCGAGACAGTGGATCACCCCTCCACTTT. Translated, it gives CASSRDSGSPLHF. The whole variable domain, filled in from reference TRBV7-9 and TRBJ1-6, reads DTGVSQNPRHKITKRGQNVTFRCDPISEHNRLYWYRQTLGQGPEFLTYFQNEAQLEKSRLLSDRFSAERPKGSFSTLEIQRTEQGDSAMYLCASSRDSGSPLHFGNGTRLTVT.

The chain couples TRBV5-1 to TRBJ2-7, with D uncertain. Germline values: CDR1 SGHRS, CDR2 YFSETQ. The germline V and J ends were trimmed by 2 bases and 1 base, with 7 bases remaining between them. This CDR3 has 13 amino acids. CDR3 DNA sequence: TGCGCCAGCAGCTTCCCGGGTTCCTACGAGCAGTACTTC. It codes for CASSFPGSYEQYF.

DNA for the CDR3: TGTGCCAGCAGTCCGGGACAGGGCATCTTACTGTTTTTT. It yields the protein CASSPGQGILLFF. The chain joins TRBV12-3 or TRBV12-4 to TRBJ1-4, with 9 nucleotides matching TRBD1. V was clipped by 5 bases and J by 13 bases; unmatched bases: 8. The CDR3 sequence is 13 residues long.

The chain joins TRBV11-2 to TRBJ2-7; 12 nucleotides align to TRBD1. The ends lost 5 bases at V and 5 bases at J; junction bases unmatched: 4. The CDR3 totals 14 residues. Germline V lookup: CDR1 SGHAT, CDR2 FQNNGV. DNA for the CDR3: TGTGCCAGCAGCCCCGGGACAGGGGGCAACGAGCAGTACTTC. Protein: CASSPGTGGNEQYF.

This sequence joins TRBV3-1 (or the pseudogene TRBV3-2) and TRBJ2-5, with D possibly being TRBD2 (5 bases). The V gene's germline CDR1 is LGHDT and CDR2 YNNKEL (reference sequence). The ends were cut back, 0 bases at V and 5 bases at J, with 13 bases in the middle. This CDR3 spans 15 amino acids. The CDR3, as DNA: TGTGCCAGCAGCCAAGATTTCGGAGGCAGGGAGACCCAGTACTTC. This codes for CASSQDFGGRETQYF.

V usage is TRBV7-9 and J usage is TRBJ2-1, with 7 bases identical to TRBD1. Germline CDR1 is SEHNR and CDR2 is FQNEAQ (reference sequence). This CDR3 is 14 amino acids long. V shed 4 bases and J 10 bases; nucleotides not matched to a gene: 10. Here the CDR3 reads CASSSVRGPWEQFF. DNA of the CDR3: TGTGCCAGCAGCTCTGTAAGGGGGCCCTGGGAGCAGTTCTTC. Full variable domain (rest looked up from reference TRBV7-9 and TRBJ2-1): DTGVSQNPRHKITKRGQNVTFRCDPISEHNRLYWYRQTLGQGPEFLTYFQNEAQLEKSRLLSDRFSAERPKGSFSTLEIQRTEQGDSAMYLCASSSVRGPWEQFFGPGTRLTVL.

The CDR3 spells CASSPTLPGQVDYGYTF. The CDR3 coding sequence is TGCGCCAGCAGCCCAACCTTGCCGGGACAGGTTGACTATGGCTACACCTTC. The J gene is TRBJ1-2, the V gene TRBV4-3, with 8 bases that match TRBD1. The germline V gene encodes CDR1 LGHNA and CDR2 YSLEER. The CDR3 loop spans 17 amino acids. V lost 4 bases to trimming and J lost 3 bases; unmatched junction nucleotides: 13.

V and J are TRBV11-3 and TRBJ2-3, with 14 bases lining up with TRBD2. This CDR3 region has 18 residues. Germline-derived CDR1 and CDR2 are SGHNT and YENEEA. V was clipped by 5 bases and J by 7 bases; unmatched bases: 14. The CDR3 protein is CASSPGRKTSGREYTQYF. CDR3 nucleotides: TGTGCCAGCAGCCCAGGGAGGAAGACTAGCGGGAGGGAGTATACGCAGTATTTT.

This clone has a handful of counts. The chain couples TRBV29-1 to TRBJ1-2, with D possibly matching TRBD1 (6 bases). Germline V gives CDR1 SQVTM, CDR2 ANQGSEA. V was shortened by 3 bases and J by 8 bases, with 13 bases between the two germline ends. The CDR3 totals 12 residues. The CDR3 region has the DNA TGCAGCGTTGAGGACCAGGGGAGCGGCTACACCTTC. It yields the protein CSVEDQGSGYTF. Based on the CDR3 plus reference TRBV29-1 and TRBJ1-2, the full variable domain is SAVISQKPSRDICQRGTSLTIQCQVDSQVTMMFWYRQQPGQSLTLIATANQGSEATYESGFVIDKFPISRPNLTFSTLTVSNMSPEDSSIYLCSVEDQGSGYTFGSGTRLTVV.

This chain connects TRBV19 to TRBJ1-5; no reliable D call. This CDR3 spans 14 amino acids. V dropped 7 bases and J dropped 4 bases, with 14 bases sitting between them. CDR1 is LNHDA and CDR2 is SQIVND in the germline V gene (reference sequence). In nucleotides, the CDR3 is TGTGCCAGTAAACCCGGACGGGAAAATCAGCCCCAGCATTTT. It codes for CASKPGRENQPQHF.

V is TRBV7-9 and J is TRBJ2-5; a weak D match, TRBD2 (7 bases). The ends were cut back, 5 bases at V and 4 bases at J, with 20 bases in the middle. CDR1 is SEHNR, CDR2 FQNEAQ, per germline (reference sequence). This CDR3 is 16 amino acids long. CDR3 sequence reads: CASSLTGGGGLETQYF. DNA of the CDR3: TGTGCCAGCAGCCTGACGGGGGGCGGGGGCTTAGAGACCCAGTACTTC.

The J gene is TRBJ1-1, the V gene TRBV3-1 (or the pseudogene TRBV3-2); maybe TRBD1 (5 bases). The germline CDR1 and CDR2 sequences are LGHDT and YNNKEL (reference sequence). V lost 1 base, J lost 6 bases, and 12 bases lay in between. This CDR3 has 14 residues. CDR3 nucleotides: TGTGCCAGCAGCCAAGCCGGTCCGGGGGCTGAAGCTTTCTTT. This gives the protein CASSQAGPGAEAFF.

The J gene is TRBJ1-4, the V gene TRBV7-9; 9 bases are a match to TRBD1. Trimming at V came to 5 bases and at J to 5 bases, leaving 6 bases not matched to a gene. The CDR3 covers 15 residues. The germline gives CDR1 SEHNR, CDR2 FQNEAQ (reference sequence). This chain's CDR3 is CASSAGTGSNEKLFF. The CDR3 coding sequence is TGTGCCAGCAGCGCGGGGACAGGGTCCAATGAAAAACTGTTTTTT.

The chain uses TRBV10-3 and TRBJ1-2; 7 bases agree with TRBD1. The V gene's germline CDR1 is ENHRY and CDR2 SYGVKD. This CDR3 spans 14 amino acids. The J segment lost 6 bases and the V segment lost 7 bases, leaving 11 bases of the junction unmatched. CDR3 sequence (DNA): TGTGCCATCAAAAAGGGGACAGTTAATGATGGCTACACCTTC. It translates to CAIKKGTVNDGYTF.

The V call is TRBV4-3, the J call TRBJ2-1; D is unresolved. Trimming stripped 3 bases from V and 5 bases from J, with 17 bases between. The CDR3 runs 16 residues. Per the germline V gene, CDR1 is LGHNA and CDR2 is YSLEER. In DNA, the CDR3 is TGCGCCAGCAGCCAGCATCATCGCCAGTTTGACAATGAGCAGTTCTTC. It specifies CASSQHHRQFDNEQFF.

V gene TRBV12-3 or TRBV12-4 combines with J gene TRBJ1-2, with unresolved D. The CDR3 contains 13 residues. The V end lost 6 bases, the J end lost 1 base, and 9 bases lay between the germline ends. The CDR3 nucleotides read TGTGCCAGCAGCCTTCAGTATAACTATGGCTACACCTTC. Protein sequence: CASSLQYNYGYTF.

V usage is TRBV14 and J usage is TRBJ2-7; 13 bases fit TRBD2. The CDR3 is 18 amino acids. With V trimmed by 4 bases and J by 2 bases, 11 bases remained unmatched. Germline assignment: CDR1 SGHDN and CDR2 FVKESK. In DNA, the CDR3 is TGTGCCAGCAGCCTCTGGACTAGCGGGAGCTTCGTAACCTACGAGCAGTACTTC. Encoded protein: CASSLWTSGSFVTYEQYF.

The chain has TRBV10-2 and TRBJ1-1; maybe TRBD1 (6 bases). The germline V gene encodes CDR1 WSHSY and CDR2 SAAADI. The length of the CDR3 is 14 residues. Trimming left V 6 bases short and J 1 base short, with 12 bases between. The DNA for the CDR3 is TGCGCCAGCAGGGATCAGGGGAGGAACACTGAAGCTTTCTTT. The encoded protein is CASRDQGRNTEAFF.

The rearrangement uses TRBV3-1 (or the pseudogene TRBV3-2) and TRBJ2-3; no definite D call. Germline V gene sequence: CDR1 LGHDT, CDR2 YNNKEL (reference sequence). The CDR3 covers 14 residues. The V gene lost 0 bases and the J gene lost 4 bases, with 8 bases spanning the gap. CDR3 region: CASSQDRLADTQYF. CDR3 coding DNA: TGTGCCAGCAGCCAAGATCGGCTAGCAGATACGCAGTATTTT.

The genes are TRBV2 and TRBJ2-7; TRBD1 matches at 8 bases. The germline gives CDR1 SNHLY, CDR2 FYNNEI. V gave up 6 bases and J gave up 0 bases; unmatched junction bases: 4. CDR3 length equals 14 residues. The CDR3 sequence: CASRTGTGSYEQYF. The CDR3, as DNA: TGTGCCAGCAGGACCGGGACAGGCTCCTACGAGCAGTACTTC.

This rearrangement joins TRBV10-3 to TRBJ1-6; no reliable D call. V gave up 6 bases and J gave up 9 bases, with 15 bases separating them. The CDR3 runs 14 residues. Per the germline V gene, CDR1 is ENHRY and CDR2 is SYGVKD. The CDR3: CAIRDPSYSSPLHF. Here the CDR3 DNA reads TGTGCCATCAGAGATCCTTCTTACAGTTCACCCCTCCACTTT.

This chain connects TRBV18 to TRBJ2-7, with 7 nucleotides matching TRBD1. Germline V CDR1 and CDR2: KGHSH, LQKENI. CDR3 length equals 16 residues. V shed 4 bases and J 3 bases; nucleotides not matched to a gene: 12. CDR3 bases: TGTGCCAGCTCACAAAGAGCCTTAGGGGGCGGCTACGAGCAGTACTTC. Amino acid sequence: CASSQRALGGGYEQYF.

This clone was seen only once. The gene calls are TRBV2 and TRBJ2-2; D unresolved. Trimming removed 4 bases from V and 4 bases from J, with 7 bases in between. The CDR3 runs 13 residues. In germline, CDR1 is SNHLY, CDR2 FYNNEI. CDR3 nucleotides: TGTGCCAGCAGTGTTCGCGGCACCGGGGAGCTGTTTTTT. Translating gives CASSVRGTGELFF.

The rearrangement uses TRBV6-1 and TRBJ1-2; 9 bases agree with TRBD1. J was trimmed by 3 bases and V by 6 bases; bases with no gene match: 11. The CDR3 extends over 16 amino acids. CDR1 is MNHNS, CDR2 SASEGT, per germline. The CDR3 is CASREITGGAYYGYTF. As DNA, the CDR3 is TGTGCCAGCAGGGAAATAACAGGGGGCGCGTACTATGGCTACACCTTC.

A single count supports this clone. The chain employs TRBV2 and TRBJ1-2, with 7 nucleotides matching TRBD1. Germline assignment: CDR1 SNHLY and CDR2 FYNNEI. V shed 3 bases, J shed 7 bases, and the junction held 8 bases outside the gene matches. CDR3 length: 14 residues. CDR3 protein: CASSEDDRVGGYTF. DNA of the CDR3: TGTGCCAGCAGTGAGGACGACAGGGTGGGTGGCTACACCTTC.

The genes are TRBV11-1 and TRBJ1-3; no definite D call. Germline CDR1 SGHAT, CDR2 FQDESV (reference sequence). Trimming cost V 5 bases and J 0 bases, with 11 bases left between them. The CDR3 totals 15 residues. DNA for the CDR3: TGTGCCAGCAGCCTCGGGTCCTACTCTGGAAACACCATATATTTT. This codes for CASSLGSYSGNTIYF.

This clone was seen a few times. This chain joins TRBV12-3 or TRBV12-4 and TRBJ1-1; maybe TRBD1 (5 bases). V lost 6 bases to trimming and J lost 8 bases, with 13 bases between them. The CDR3 sequence is 12 residues long. CDR3 amino acids: CASSGAGLEAFF. CDR3 coding DNA: TGTGCCAGCAGCGGCGCGGGGCTCGAAGCTTTCTTT.

The chain recombines TRBV7-2 with TRBJ2-2; D is possibly TRBD1 (5 bases). Germline V gene sequence: CDR1 SGHTA, CDR2 FQGNSA. V was pared by 5 bases and J by 4 bases, with 14 bases between. The CDR3 consists of 15 residues. As DNA, the CDR3 is TGTGCCAGCAGCCTCGGCAGGGCTGGCACCGGGGAGCTGTTTTTT. Translated, it gives CASSLGRAGTGELFF.

V is TRBV18 and J is TRBJ2-5; 7 bases align to TRBD1. V lost 2 bases, J lost 1 base, and 1 base stayed unmatched. The CDR3 extends over 14 amino acids. Germline lookup yields CDR1 KGHSH and CDR2 LQKENI. The CDR3 DNA is TGTGCCAGCTCACCAGCAGGGGGCCAAGAGACCCAGTACTTC. It translates to CASSPAGGQETQYF.

As concerns this clone: Other DNA sequences in this specimen translate into the identical CDR3. The V and J genes are TRBV3-1 (or the pseudogene TRBV3-2) and TRBJ1-5; D gene ambiguous. The CDR3 contains 13 residues. Trimming pared 1 base from V and 3 bases from J, leaving 4 bases between. The germline V gene has CDR1 LGHDT and CDR2 YNNKEL (reference sequence). CDR3 region: CASSQGANQPQHF. The CDR3 nucleotides are TGTGCCAGCAGCCAAGGGGCCAATCAGCCCCAGCATTTT.

This CDR3 is CASSDSSGQGVYGYTF. In nucleotides, the CDR3 is TGCGCCAGCAGTGATTCTTCGGGACAGGGGGTTTATGGCTACACCTTC. The genes are TRBV10-1 and TRBJ1-2, with 11 bases fitting TRBD1. CDR1 and CDR2 (germline): WNHNN, SYGVQD (reference sequence). V lost 3 bases to trimming and J lost 5 bases; unmatched junction nucleotides: 8. The CDR3 runs 16 residues.